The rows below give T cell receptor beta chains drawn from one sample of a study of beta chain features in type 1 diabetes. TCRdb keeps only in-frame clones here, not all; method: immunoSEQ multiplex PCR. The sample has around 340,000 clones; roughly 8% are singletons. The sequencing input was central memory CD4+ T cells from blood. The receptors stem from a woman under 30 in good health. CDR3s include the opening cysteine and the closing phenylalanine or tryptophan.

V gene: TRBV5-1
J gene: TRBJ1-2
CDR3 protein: CASSPGQDGYTF

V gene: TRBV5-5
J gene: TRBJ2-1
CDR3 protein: CASSPAPYNEQFF

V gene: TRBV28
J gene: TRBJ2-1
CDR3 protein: CASTTWTVQGQFF

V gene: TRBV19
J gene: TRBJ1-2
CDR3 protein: CASSINRPGQGNGYTF

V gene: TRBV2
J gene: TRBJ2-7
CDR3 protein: CAGGTEARGEQYF

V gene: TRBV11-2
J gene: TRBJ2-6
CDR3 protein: CASSSRLAGSGANVLTF

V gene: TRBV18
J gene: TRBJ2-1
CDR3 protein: CASSPQQGADNEQFF

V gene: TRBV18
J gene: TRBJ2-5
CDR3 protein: CASSPNYAGGLRETQYF

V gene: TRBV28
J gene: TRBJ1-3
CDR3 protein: CASSTGHPPIYF

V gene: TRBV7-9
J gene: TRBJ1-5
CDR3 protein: CASSSRTENQPQHF

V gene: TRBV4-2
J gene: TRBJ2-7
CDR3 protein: CASSQAGDLAYEQYF

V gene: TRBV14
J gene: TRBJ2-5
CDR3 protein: CASRGQGSGETQYF

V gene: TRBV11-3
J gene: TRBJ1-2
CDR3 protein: CASSDGGYGYTF

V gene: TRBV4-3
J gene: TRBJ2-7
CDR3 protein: CASSQDNTGAGGWTYEQYF

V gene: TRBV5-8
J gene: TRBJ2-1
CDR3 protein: CASSLGGGREQFF

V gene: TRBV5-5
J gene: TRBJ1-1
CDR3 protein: CASSLRLGGGTEAFF

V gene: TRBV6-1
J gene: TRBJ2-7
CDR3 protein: CASSARYGEQYF

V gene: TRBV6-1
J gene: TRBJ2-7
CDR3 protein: CASSQDSKLYEQYF

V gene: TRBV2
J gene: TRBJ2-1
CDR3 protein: CASSSSSVSNEQFF

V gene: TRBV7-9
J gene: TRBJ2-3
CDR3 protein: CASSLGGAADTQYF

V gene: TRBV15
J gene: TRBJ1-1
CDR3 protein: CATSRNSGQGMNTEAFF

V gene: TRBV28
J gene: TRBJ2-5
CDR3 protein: CASSSSWETQYF

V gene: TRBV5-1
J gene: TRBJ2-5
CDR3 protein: CASKKLGVETQYF

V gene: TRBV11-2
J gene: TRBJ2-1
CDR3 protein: CASTPLGTSGGNEQFF